This TCR beta chain was retrieved from a study of blood T cell repertoires in COVID-19. As for the study in general: The analysed material was cDNA or gDNA that came from T cells, B-cell-depleted T cells, or PBMCs.

The CDR3 has 15 residues. Per germline, CDR1 SGHRS and CDR2 YFSETQ. V trimming: 4 bases; J trimming: 7 bases; junction bases outside the gene matches: 8. Authors' data handling: Quantification of nucleated cells was approximated via reference gene primer amplification. Clones were sequenced by immunoSEQ multiplex PCR, and TCRdb holds only the in-frame ones, with some missing. For V, J and clone size, that table is used; D and trimming come from the DNA. The table shows about 200,000 clones, with around three quarters occurring only once. The TCR sequence derives from a woman between 70 and 85 years old with acute or convalescent COVID-19. The sequenced sample was peripheral blood. This chain links TRBV5-1 with TRBJ1-5, with 10 bases lining up with TRBD1. Here the CDR3 reads CASSPLTGGGQPQHF. In DNA, the CDR3 is TGCGCCAGCAGCCCGTTGACAGGGGGCGGCCAGCCCCAGCATTTT.